What follows are 7 T cell receptor beta chains derived from one specimen sequenced in a study of shared clonotypes between healthy human individuals. Generated by immunoSEQ multiplex PCR, the TCRdb table keeps only in-frame clones and is missing some. The sample carries approximately 1.5 million clones, approximately 98.5% recorded once. The sample comprised naive CD4+ T cells sorted from blood. Stated subset: CD45RA+ positively selected. The receptors here all came from a man aged 25-40 years in good health.

The chain recombines TRBV5-1 with TRBJ2-7, with 8 nucleotides matching TRBD1. The CDR3 has 15 amino acids. Germline trimming cut 4 bases from V and 1 base from J; bases unmatched to any gene: 7. Germline CDR1 and CDR2: SGHRS and YFSETQ. CDR3 protein: CASSRYRGRSYEQYF. The CDR3 DNA reads as TGCGCCAGCAGCCGCTACAGGGGGAGGTCCTACGAGCAGTACTTC.

This chain connects TRBV2 to TRBJ2-5; weak D call: TRBD1 (6 bases). The CDR3 has 13 residues. V lost 7 bases and J lost 4, with 13 bases in between. The germline V gene encodes CDR1 SNHLY and CDR2 FYNNEI. CDR3 nucleotides: TGTGCCAGCAATCAAGGACAGCTAGAGACCCAGTACTTC. Translated: CASNQGQLETQYF. The complete variable domain, with remaining parts taken from reference TRBV2 and TRBJ2-5, reads EPEVTQTPSHQVTQMGQEVILRCVPISNHLYFYWYRQILGQKVEFLVSFYNNEISEKSEIFDDQFSVERPDGSNFTLKIRSTKLEDSAMYFCASNQGQLETQYFGPGTRLLVL.

The chain joins TRBV10-2 to TRBJ1-4; D perhaps matches TRBD1 (5 bases). V lost 0 bases and J 5 bases, leaving 16 bases between the germline ends. Per the germline V gene, CDR1 is WSHSY and CDR2 is SAAADI. CDR3 size: 17 residues. The CDR3 reads CASSESLGRGVNEKLFF. CDR3 DNA sequence: TGCGCCAGCAGTGAGTCCCTCGGGAGAGGGGTAAATGAAAAACTGTTTTTT.

The genes are TRBV10-3 and TRBJ2-1, with 12 nucleotides matching TRBD2. The CDR3 runs 14 residues. V dropped 8 bases and J dropped 7; count of bases not matched to a gene: 6. Germline CDR1 reads ENHRY; CDR2 reads SYGVKD. CDR3 nucleotide sequence: TGTGCCATCTTGACTAGCGGGAGTTCTAATGAGCAGTTCTTC. Protein product: CAILTSGSSNEQFF.

V gene TRBV2 combines with J gene TRBJ2-3; D is undetermined. CDR3 length equals 15 residues. V lost 6 bases and J 0 bases, leaving 13 bases between the germline ends. Germline lookup yields CDR1 SNHLY and CDR2 FYNNEI. The CDR3 protein is CASRTDGPSTDTQYF. The CDR3 DNA reads as TGTGCCAGCAGGACGGACGGTCCTAGCACAGATACGCAGTATTTT. Using reference TRBV2 and TRBJ2-3 for the parts outside the CDR3, the full variable domain is EPEVTQTPSHQVTQMGQEVILRCVPISNHLYFYWYRQILGQKVEFLVSFYNNEISEKSEIFDDQFSVERPDGSNFTLKIRSTKLEDSAMYFCASRTDGPSTDTQYFGPGTRLTVL.

This clone was seen just once. The sample contains more than one DNA sequence encoding this CDR3. CDR3 protein: CASSVTGETQYF. CDR3 DNA: TGTGCCAGCAGCGTTACGGGGGAGACCCAGTACTTC. The rearrangement links TRBV9 to TRBJ2-5; D may be TRBD2 (5 bases). The CDR3 sequence is 12 residues long. The V gene's germline CDR1 is SGDLS and CDR2 YYNGEE. V lost 2 bases, J lost 5 bases, and 7 bases lay in between.

The genes are TRBV11-2 and TRBJ2-7; 10 bases line up with TRBD2. Germline V gene sequence: CDR1 SGHAT, CDR2 FQNNGV. With 4 bases clipped from V and 3 bases from J, the junction kept 3 bases outside the gene matches. The CDR3 extends over 14 amino acids. CDR3 sequence: CASSYTSGNYEQYF. The DNA of the CDR3 is TGTGCCAGCAGCTACACTAGCGGGAACTACGAGCAGTACTTC.